This passage covers 18 T cell receptor beta chains from one sample sequenced in a study of cytomegalovirus exposure and HLA in healthy donors. The PCR ran on 60 Vbeta and 13 Jbeta primers. Assay used: immunoSEQ multiplex PCR; TCRdb lists only in-frame clones, some missing. The sample has some 130,000 clones, 65% to 80% seen once; the top ten hold roughly 3%. Sequenced: PBMCs. All receptors derive from a man in his forties in good health and CMV-seronegative.

The chain uses TRBV6-4 and TRBJ2-7; TRBD2 agrees at 7 bases. The length of the CDR3 is 18 residues. Germline V gene sequence: CDR1 MRHNA, CDR2 SNTAGT. With 4 bases clipped from V and 2 bases from J, the junction kept 17 bases outside the gene matches. CDR3 loop: CASSGGILAPYHAYEQYF. In DNA form, the CDR3 reads TGTGCCAGCAGTGGGGGGATACTAGCGCCCTACCACGCCTACGAGCAGTACTTC.

The chain links TRBV30 to TRBJ2-6; 7 nucleotides agree with TRBD1. Unmatched junction bases numbered 3, after V lost 4 bases and J lost 0 bases. The CDR3 totals 15 residues. From germline, CDR1 is GTSNPN and CDR2 SVGIG (reference sequence). CDR3 amino acids: CAWKGQNSGANVLTF. CDR3 sequence (DNA): TGTGCCTGGAAGGGACAGAACTCTGGGGCCAACGTCCTGACTTTC.

The CDR3 reads CASSELAPNQPQHF. The CDR3 DNA sequence: TGTGCCAGCAGTGAATTGGCACCCAATCAGCCCCAGCATTTT. The V and J genes are TRBV6-1 and TRBJ1-5; no definite D call. CDR1 and CDR2 from the germline V gene are MNHNS and SASEGT. This CDR3 has 14 residues. Trimming cost V 2 bases and J 3 bases, with 8 bases left between them.

This chain joins TRBV27 and TRBJ1-5, with 7 nucleotides matching TRBD1. J lost 2 bases, V lost 6 bases, and 10 bases had no gene match. Germline values: CDR1 MNHEY, CDR2 SMNVEV (reference sequence). The CDR3 is 16 amino acids. The CDR3 region is CASSPTGKGGNQPQHF. The CDR3, as DNA: TGTGCCAGCAGCCCGACAGGGAAGGGAGGCAATCAGCCCCAGCATTTT.

This clone was counted a single time. The rearrangement joins TRBV29-1 to TRBJ2-7, with D perhaps TRBD1 (6 bases). The length of the CDR3 is 12 residues. Germline CDR1 is SQVTM and CDR2 is ANQGSEA. V gave up 4 bases and J gave up 2 bases, with 9 bases separating them. The CDR3 here is CSVGQGTYEQYF. CDR3 bases: TGCAGCGTTGGTCAGGGGACCTACGAGCAGTACTTC.

The chain's CDR3 is CASSGQYYGYTF. CDR3 nucleotides: TGTGCCAGCAGCGGACAGTACTATGGCTACACCTTC. V usage is TRBV6-6 and J usage is TRBJ1-2, with a tentative D call TRBD1 (6 bases). Trimming took off 6 bases at V and 3 bases at J, with 8 bases between the two ends. The CDR3 contains 12 residues. CDR1 and CDR2 (germline): MNHNY, SVGAGI (reference sequence).

The chain joins TRBV13 to TRBJ1-3; no clear D. The germline CDR1 and CDR2 sequences are PRHDT and FYEKMQ (reference sequence). V lost 0 bases and J lost 1, with 7 bases in between. There are 15 residues in the CDR3. CDR3 DNA sequence: TGTGCCAGCAGCTTAGGGCAGGTATCTGGAAACACCATATATTTT. Its protein product is CASSLGQVSGNTIYF.

V and J are TRBV5-4 and TRBJ2-7, with TRBD1 matching over 7 bases. Germline trimming cut 6 bases from V and 3 bases from J; bases unmatched to any gene: 9. This CDR3 is 14 amino acids long. CDR1 is SGHNT and CDR2 is YYREEE in the germline V gene (reference sequence). CDR3 amino acids: CASTLAGGNYEQYF. In DNA, the CDR3 is TGTGCCAGCACCTTAGCAGGGGGAAACTACGAGCAGTACTTC.

The chain recombines TRBV5-1 with TRBJ1-1; possibly TRBD1 for D (6 bases). The CDR3 is 13 amino acids. V was clipped by 2 bases and J by 6 bases, with 11 bases between them. Germline values: CDR1 SGHRS, CDR2 YFSETQ. The chain's CDR3 is CASSFGGAPEAFF. Written as DNA, the CDR3 is TGCGCCAGCAGCTTTGGGGGCGCCCCTGAAGCTTTCTTT.

The chain carries TRBV6-1 and TRBJ1-2; D uncertain. With 0 bases removed from V and 4 bases from J, the gap between germline ends came to 6 bases. The CDR3 is 13 amino acids. Germline CDR1 MNHNS, CDR2 SASEGT. The chain's CDR3 is CASSEAETYGYTF. CDR3 DNA sequence: TGTGCCAGCAGTGAAGCGGAGACCTATGGCTACACCTTC.

Written as DNA, the CDR3 is TGTGCCAGCAGTTCAGGGTATAGAGGTGAGCAGTTCTTC. It yields the protein CASSSGYRGEQFF. The rearrangement links TRBV6-5 to TRBJ2-1; D possibly corresponds to TRBD1 (5 bases). The V gene lost 4 bases and the J gene lost 9 bases, with 13 bases spanning the gap. The germline V gene encodes CDR1 MNHEY and CDR2 SVGAGI. The CDR3 totals 13 residues.

The rearrangement uses TRBV9 and TRBJ2-3; no clear D. CDR1 is SGDLS and CDR2 is YYNGEE in the germline V gene. Between the trimmed V and J ends, which lost 4 bases and 2 bases, there was a span of 8 bases. The CDR3 has 13 amino acids. CDR3 DNA sequence: TGTGCCAGCAGCCCGCAGAACACAGATACGCAGTATTTT. Amino acid sequence: CASSPQNTDTQYF.

This clone appeared a single time. CDR3 amino acids: CASSSIGVGPYEQYF. The CDR3 region has the DNA TGTGCCAGCAGCTCAATAGGGGTGGGTCCTTACGAGCAGTACTTC. This chain links TRBV7-9 with TRBJ2-7; tentative D call: TRBD1 (5 bases). Trimming removed 4 bases at V and 4 bases at J, with 17 bases between. Germline CDR1 and CDR2: SEHNR and FQNEAQ (reference sequence). This CDR3 has 15 residues.

V is TRBV6-1 and J is TRBJ1-1, with TRBD1 matching over 8 bases. Trimming at V came to 4 bases and at J to 4 bases, leaving 8 bases not matched to a gene. The germline V gene encodes CDR1 MNHNS and CDR2 SASEGT. This CDR3 comprises 15 residues. The CDR3 DNA follows: TGTGCCAGCAGTGGGCCGGGACAGGAGACCACTGAAGCTTTCTTT. Amino acid sequence: CASSGPGQETTEAFF.

V is TRBV7-9 and J is TRBJ1-1; D is unclear. CDR1 is SEHNR and CDR2 is FQNEAQ in the germline V gene (reference sequence). Trimming stripped 2 bases from V and 1 base from J, with 8 bases between. The CDR3 is 14 residues long. Here the CDR3 reads CASSLNGGNTEAFF. Here the CDR3 DNA reads TGTGCCAGCAGCTTAAACGGCGGGAACACTGAAGCTTTCTTT.

The chain couples TRBV2 to TRBJ2-3, with D perhaps TRBD2 (5 bases). Germline V lookup: CDR1 SNHLY, CDR2 FYNNEI. The CDR3 contains 16 residues. Between the trimmed V and J ends, which lost 6 bases and 2 bases, there was a span of 18 bases. DNA of the CDR3: TGTGCCAGCAGCGAGATCCGCGGGCTAATCACAGATACGCAGTATTTT. Translated, it gives CASSEIRGLITDTQYF.

The chain uses TRBV7-9 and TRBJ1-5; 8 nucleotides line up with TRBD1. The V gene end was trimmed by 5 bases and the J gene end by 4 bases; junction bases not matched to a gene: 4. This CDR3 region has 14 residues. Germline V lookup: CDR1 SEHNR, CDR2 FQNEAQ (reference sequence). The CDR3 DNA is TGTGCCAGCAGCCAGGGACAGGAAAATCAGCCCCAGCATTTT. Protein product: CASSQGQENQPQHF.

Concerning this clone: The junction does not match germline at one end; this may be a read error. The gene calls are TRBV7-9 and TRBJ1-1; possibly TRBD1 for D (5 bases). The CDR3 spans 12 residues. Germline lookup yields CDR1 SEHNR and CDR2 FQNEAQ (reference sequence). DNA for the CDR3: TGTTCCAGCAGCATCCAGGGATTGGGAGCTTTCTTT. This gives the protein CSSSIQGLGAFF.